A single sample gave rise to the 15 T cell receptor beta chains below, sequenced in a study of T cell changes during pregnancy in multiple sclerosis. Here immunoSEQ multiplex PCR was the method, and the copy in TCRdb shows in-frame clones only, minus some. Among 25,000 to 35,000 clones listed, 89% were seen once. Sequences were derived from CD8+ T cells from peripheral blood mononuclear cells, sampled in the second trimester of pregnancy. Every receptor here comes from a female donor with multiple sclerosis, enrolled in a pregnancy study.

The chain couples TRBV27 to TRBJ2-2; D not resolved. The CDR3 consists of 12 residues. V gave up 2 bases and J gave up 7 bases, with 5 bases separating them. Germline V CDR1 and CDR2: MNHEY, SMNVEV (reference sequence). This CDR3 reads CASSLRFGELFF. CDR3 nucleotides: TGTGCCAGCAGTTTACGGTTCGGGGAGCTGTTTTTT.

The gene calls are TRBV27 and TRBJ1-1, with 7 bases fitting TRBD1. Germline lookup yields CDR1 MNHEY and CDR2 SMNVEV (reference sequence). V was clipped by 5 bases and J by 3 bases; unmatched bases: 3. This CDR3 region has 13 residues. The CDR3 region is CASSPGTDTEAFF. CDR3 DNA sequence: TGTGCCAGCAGTCCCGGGACAGACACTGAAGCTTTCTTT.

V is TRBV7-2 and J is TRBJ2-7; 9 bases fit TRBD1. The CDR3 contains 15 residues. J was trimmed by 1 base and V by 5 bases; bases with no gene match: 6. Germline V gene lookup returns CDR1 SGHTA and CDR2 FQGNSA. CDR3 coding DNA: TGTGCCAGCAGCCCGTCCGGGACAGGGTCCTACGAGCAGTACTTC. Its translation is CASSPSGTGSYEQYF.

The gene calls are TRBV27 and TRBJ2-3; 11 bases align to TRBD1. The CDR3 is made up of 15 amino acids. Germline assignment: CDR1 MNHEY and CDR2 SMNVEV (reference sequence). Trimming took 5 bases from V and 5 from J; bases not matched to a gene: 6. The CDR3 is CASSPGQGEVDTQYF. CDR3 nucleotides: TGTGCCAGCAGTCCGGGACAGGGGGAGGTAGATACGCAGTATTTT.

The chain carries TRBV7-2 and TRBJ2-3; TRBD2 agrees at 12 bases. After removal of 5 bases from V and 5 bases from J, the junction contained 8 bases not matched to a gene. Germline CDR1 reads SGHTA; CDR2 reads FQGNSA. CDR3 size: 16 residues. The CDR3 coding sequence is TGTGCCAGCAGCCTCGGACTAGCGGGATGGGTAGATACGCAGTATTTT. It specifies CASSLGLAGWVDTQYF.

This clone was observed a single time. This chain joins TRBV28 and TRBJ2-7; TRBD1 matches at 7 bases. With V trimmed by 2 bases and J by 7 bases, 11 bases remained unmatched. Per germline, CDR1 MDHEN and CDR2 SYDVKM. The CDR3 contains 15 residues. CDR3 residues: CASSLIGGAMEEQYF. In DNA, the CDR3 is TGTGCCAGCAGTTTAATAGGGGGCGCGATGGAAGAGCAGTACTTC.

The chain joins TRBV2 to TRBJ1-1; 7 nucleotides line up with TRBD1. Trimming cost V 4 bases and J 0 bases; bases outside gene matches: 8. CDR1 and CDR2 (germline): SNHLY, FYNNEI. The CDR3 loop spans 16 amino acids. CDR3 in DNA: TGTGCCAGCAGTGGGACAGGTATTTGGATGAACACTGAAGCTTTCTTT. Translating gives CASSGTGIWMNTEAFF.

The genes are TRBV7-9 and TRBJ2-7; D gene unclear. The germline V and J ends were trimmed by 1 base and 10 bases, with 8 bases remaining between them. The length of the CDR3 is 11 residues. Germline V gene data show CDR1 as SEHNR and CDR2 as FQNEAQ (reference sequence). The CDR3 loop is CASSLGQEQYF. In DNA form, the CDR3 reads TGTGCCAGCAGCTTAGGGCAGGAACAGTACTTC. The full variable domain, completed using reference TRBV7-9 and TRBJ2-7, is DTGVSQNPRHKITKRGQNVTFRCDPISEHNRLYWYRQTLGQGPEFLTYFQNEAQLEKSRLLSDRFSAERPKGSFSTLEIQRTEQGDSAMYLCASSLGQEQYFGPGTRLTVT.

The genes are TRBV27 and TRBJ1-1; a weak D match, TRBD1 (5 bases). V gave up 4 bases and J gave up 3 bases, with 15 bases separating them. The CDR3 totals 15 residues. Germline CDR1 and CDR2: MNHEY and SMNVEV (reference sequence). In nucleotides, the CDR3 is TGTGCCAGCAGTTCCCCGGGGGGGTGGGACACTGAAGCTTTCTTT. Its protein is CASSSPGGWDTEAFF.

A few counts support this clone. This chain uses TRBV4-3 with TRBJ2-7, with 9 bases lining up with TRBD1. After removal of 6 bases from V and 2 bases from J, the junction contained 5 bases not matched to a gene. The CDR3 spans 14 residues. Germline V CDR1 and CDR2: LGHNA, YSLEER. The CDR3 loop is CASRLGQGPYEQYF. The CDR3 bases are TGCGCCAGCAGACTGGGACAGGGTCCCTACGAGCAGTACTTC.

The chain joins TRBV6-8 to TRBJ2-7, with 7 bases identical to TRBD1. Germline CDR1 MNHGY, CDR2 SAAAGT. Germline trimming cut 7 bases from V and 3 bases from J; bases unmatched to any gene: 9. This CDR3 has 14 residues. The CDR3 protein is CASTLPGQHYEQYF. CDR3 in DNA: TGTGCCAGCACTCTTCCGGGACAGCACTACGAGCAGTACTTC.

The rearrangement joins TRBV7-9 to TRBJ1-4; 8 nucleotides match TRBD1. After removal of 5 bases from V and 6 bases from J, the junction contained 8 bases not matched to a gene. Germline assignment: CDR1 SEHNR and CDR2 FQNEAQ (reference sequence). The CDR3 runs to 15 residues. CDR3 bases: TGTGCCAGCAGCGCGACCGGGACAGGTGATGAAAAACTGTTTTTT. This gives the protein CASSATGTGDEKLFF.

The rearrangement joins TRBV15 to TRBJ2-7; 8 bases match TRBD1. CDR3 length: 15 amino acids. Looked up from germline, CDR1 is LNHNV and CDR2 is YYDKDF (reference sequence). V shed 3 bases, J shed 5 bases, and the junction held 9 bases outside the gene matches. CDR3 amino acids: CATSRSGTGSDEQYF. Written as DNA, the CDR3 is TGTGCCACCAGCAGGTCCGGGACAGGCAGCGACGAGCAGTACTTC. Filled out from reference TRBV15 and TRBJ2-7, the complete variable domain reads DAMVIQNPRYQVTQFGKPVTLSCSQTLNHNVMYWYQQKSSQAPKLLFHYYDKDFNNEADTPDNFQSRRPNTSFCFLDIRSPGLGDTAMYLCATSRSGTGSDEQYFGPGTRLTVT.

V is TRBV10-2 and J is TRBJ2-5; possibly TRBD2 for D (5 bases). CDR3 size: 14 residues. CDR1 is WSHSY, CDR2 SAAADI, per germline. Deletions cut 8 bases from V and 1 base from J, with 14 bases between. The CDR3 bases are TGCGCCAGCCTAACGGGCGAGGGCCAAGAGACCCAGTACTTC. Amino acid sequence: CASLTGEGQETQYF.

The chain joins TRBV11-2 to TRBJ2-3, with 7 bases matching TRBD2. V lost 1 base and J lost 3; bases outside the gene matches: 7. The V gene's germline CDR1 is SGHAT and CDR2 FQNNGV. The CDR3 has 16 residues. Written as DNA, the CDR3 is TGTGCCAGCAGCTTAGCGGCGGGGGTAGGTACAGATACGCAGTATTTT. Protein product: CASSLAAGVGTDTQYF. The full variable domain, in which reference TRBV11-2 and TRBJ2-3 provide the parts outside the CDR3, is EAGVAQSPRYKIIEKRQSVAFWCNPISGHATLYWYQQILGQGPKLLIQFQNNGVVDDSQLPKDRFSAERLKGVDSTLKIQPAKLEDSAVYLCASSLAAGVGTDTQYFGPGTRLTVL.